One and the same sample provided the 19 T cell receptor beta chains below, sequenced in a study of OX40 agonist ivuxolimab in advanced cancers. Sequencing used immunoSEQ multiplex PCR; TCRdb keeps in-frame clones, though not all of them. Among more than 9,000 clones listed, roughly 80% were seen once. The sequenced sample was CD4+ or CD8+ T cells sorted from blood, obtained in a trial of the OX40 agonist ivuxolimab. The receptors shown here come from an adult with an advanced solid tumor such as melanoma, head and neck, liver or kidney cancer.

The CDR3 is CASSSDLGYEQYF. The CDR3 DNA sequence: TGTGCCAGCAGCTCCGACTTGGGCTACGAGCAGTACTTC. This chain uses TRBV7-9 with TRBJ2-7; D remains ambiguous. Germline CDR1 SEHNR, CDR2 FQNEAQ (reference sequence). Trimming cost V 4 bases and J 3 bases, with 10 bases left between them. This CDR3 contains 13 residues.

The rearrangement uses TRBV9 and TRBJ1-1; maybe TRBD1 (6 bases). Germline lookup yields CDR1 SGDLS and CDR2 YYNGEE. CDR3 size: 15 residues. Trimming removed 7 bases at V and 0 bases at J, with 16 bases between. CDR3 in DNA: TGTGCCAGCTCCGAAATACAGGGTCTGAACACTGAAGCTTTCTTT. Protein sequence: CASSEIQGLNTEAFF.

The chain has TRBV6-6 and TRBJ2-1; 7 nucleotides line up with TRBD2. From germline, CDR1 is MNHNY and CDR2 SVGAGI (reference sequence). Trimming took 6 bases from V and 10 from J; bases not matched to a gene: 3. The length of the CDR3 is 11 residues. This CDR3 is CASRTAGEQFF. The DNA for the CDR3 is TGTGCCAGCAGAACAGCGGGAGAGCAGTTCTTC.

In this sample, this clone turned up a few times. The chain employs TRBV5-6 and TRBJ2-7, with D perhaps matching TRBD2 (6 bases). There are 18 residues in the CDR3. Germline-derived CDR1 and CDR2 are SGHDT and YYEEEE. V was trimmed by 4 bases and J by 0 bases, leaving 23 bases between them. The CDR3 coding sequence is TGTGCCAGCAGCAGAGAGATGGGTATGGGGGAGGACTCCTACGAGCAGTACTTC. As protein: CASSREMGMGEDSYEQYF. The variable domain in full, with the rest retrieved from reference TRBV5-6 and TRBJ2-7, is DAGVTQSPTHLIKTRGQQVTLRCSPKSGHDTVSWYQQALGQGPQFIFQYYEEEERQRGNFPDRFSGHQFPNYSSELNVNALLLGDSALYLCASSREMGMGEDSYEQYFGPGTRLTVT.

The chain links TRBV9 to TRBJ1-4; D might be TRBD1 (5 bases). The length of the CDR3 is 13 residues. Germline V gene lookup returns CDR1 SGDLS and CDR2 YYNGEE. Trimming took off 3 bases at V and 8 bases at J, with 11 bases between the two ends. CDR3 region: CASSDDGQEKLFF. CDR3 coding DNA: TGTGCCAGCAGCGATGACGGACAAGAAAAACTGTTTTTT. The whole variable domain, filled in from reference TRBV9 and TRBJ1-4, reads DSGVTQTPKHLITATGQRVTLRCSPRSGDLSVYWYQQSLDQGLQFLIQYYNGEERAKGNILERFSAQQFPDLHSELNLSSLELGDSALYFCASSDDGQEKLFFGSGTQLSVL.

The chain carries TRBV30 and TRBJ2-7, with TRBD1 matching over 7 bases. Germline V CDR1 and CDR2: GTSNPN, SVGIG (reference sequence). The CDR3 spans 15 residues. V shed 3 bases and J 4 bases; nucleotides not matched to a gene: 12. As DNA, the CDR3 is TGTGCCTGGAGACCTGACAGGGCAGTGCGGTACGAGCAGTACTTC. Translated, it gives CAWRPDRAVRYEQYF.

Only a few counts were recorded for this clone. The DNA of the CDR3 is TGTGCCAGCTCACATAAGGGGGGAGGTGGCTACACCTTC. Translated, it gives CASSHKGGGGYTF. The rearrangement links TRBV18 to TRBJ1-2; D is possibly TRBD1 (6 bases). CDR3 length equals 13 residues. The germline gives CDR1 KGHSH, CDR2 LQKENI. V gave up 4 bases and J gave up 7 bases, with 13 bases separating them.

This clone was recorded only once. In nucleotides, the CDR3 is TGTGCCAGTAGTATAAGGATCACTGAAGCTTTCTTT. Encoded protein: CASSIRITEAFF. The V call is TRBV19, the J call TRBJ1-1; D uncertain. The CDR3 sequence is 12 residues long. With 2 bases removed from V and 4 bases from J, the gap between germline ends came to 5 bases. Germline CDR1 is LNHDA and CDR2 is SQIVND (reference sequence).

The chain employs TRBV6-6 and TRBJ2-5; D is ambiguous. V lost 3 bases and J 1 base, leaving 3 bases between the germline ends. The V gene's germline CDR1 is MNHNY and CDR2 SVGAGI (reference sequence). The CDR3 spans 12 residues. CDR3 coding DNA: TGTGCCAGCAGTTATCCCCAAGAGACCCAGTACTTC. Residues: CASSYPQETQYF.

The chain joins TRBV9 to TRBJ2-7, with a tentative D call TRBD1 (5 bases). V was pared by 4 bases and J by 3 bases, with 11 bases between. The CDR3 has 13 residues. The germline V gene has CDR1 SGDLS and CDR2 YYNGEE. CDR3 amino acids: CASSPPTGYEQYF. DNA of the CDR3: TGTGCCAGCAGCCCTCCAACAGGCTACGAGCAGTACTTC.

The gene calls are TRBV27 and TRBJ2-7; 9 bases map to TRBD2. The CDR3 sequence is 15 residues long. The V and J ends lost 3 bases and 3 bases, in that order; junction bases with no gene match: 6. Germline loops: CDR1 MNHEY, CDR2 SMNVEV (reference sequence). Here the CDR3 DNA reads TGTGCCAGCAGTTTGTCTTCTAGCGGGATCTACGAGCAGTACTTC. It translates to CASSLSSSGIYEQYF.

The chain recombines TRBV4-2 with TRBJ2-1; D is unresolved. CDR1 is LGHNA and CDR2 is YNFKEQ in the germline V gene. The CDR3 is made up of 16 amino acids. Between the trimmed V and J ends, which lost 1 base and 0 bases, there was a span of 10 bases. The CDR3 nucleotides read TGTGCCAGCAGCCAAGTCCCCCTGGGCTCCTACAATGAGCAGTTCTTC. It codes for CASSQVPLGSYNEQFF.

This clone is labeled as medium-sized (0.01 to 0.1%). The chain links TRBV7-2 to TRBJ2-7; 12 bases map to TRBD1. Germline trimming cut 4 bases from V and 7 bases from J; bases unmatched to any gene: 8. Germline loops: CDR1 SGHTA, CDR2 FQGNSA. CDR3 length: 15 residues. The CDR3 coding sequence is TGTGCCAGCAGCTCCGGGGACAGGGGGCACCGGGAGCAGTACTTC. This encodes CASSSGDRGHREQYF.

This clone was detected only once. This chain joins TRBV25-1 and TRBJ2-1; 10 bases fit TRBD2. V lost 7 bases to trimming and J lost 7 bases; unmatched junction nucleotides: 10. CDR1 MGHDK and CDR2 SYGVNS come from the germline V gene. The length of the CDR3 is 15 residues. The CDR3 sequence is CASTPLAGAGNEQFF. The CDR3 DNA reads as TGTGCCAGCACCCCGCTAGCGGGAGCAGGGAATGAGCAGTTCTTC.

The genes are TRBV4-1 and TRBJ2-1; 11 bases are shared with TRBD1. With V trimmed by 0 bases and J by 6 bases, 4 bases remained unmatched. CDR3 length equals 16 residues. The V gene's germline CDR1 is MGHRA and CDR2 YSYEKL. CDR3 amino acids: CASSQDPGTGGNEQFF. CDR3 sequence (DNA): TGCGCCAGCAGCCAAGATCCGGGGACAGGGGGCAATGAGCAGTTCTTC.

Written as DNA, the CDR3 is TGTGCCAGCCCGGACAGCAGTGAAGCTTTCTTT. It specifies CASPDSSEAFF. V and J are TRBV2 and TRBJ1-1, with D maybe TRBD1 (6 bases). There are 11 residues in the CDR3. V lost 8 bases to trimming and J lost 7 bases, with 11 bases between them. Germline V lookup: CDR1 SNHLY, CDR2 FYNNEI.

Regarding this clone: A read error is the likely source, as a far larger clone sits one nucleotide away. V usage is TRBV2 and J usage is TRBJ1-5, with 7 bases identical to TRBD1. V lost 5 bases to trimming and J lost 1 base; unmatched junction nucleotides: 8. The CDR3 is 16 residues long. The germline V gene has CDR1 SNHLY and CDR2 FYNNEI. CDR3 amino acids: CASSFRQGTSNQPQHF. As DNA, the CDR3 is TGTGCCAGCAGTTTTCGACAGGGTACGAGCAATCAGCCCCAGCATTTT.

This clone is a singleton in its sample. The chain employs TRBV27 and TRBJ1-5; TRBD1 agrees at 7 bases. With V trimmed by 6 bases and J by 3 bases, 14 bases remained unmatched. Germline V gene sequence: CDR1 MNHEY, CDR2 SMNVEV (reference sequence). The length of the CDR3 is 17 residues. The CDR3 sequence is CASSLNQDRFFNQPQHF. The CDR3 DNA is TGTGCCAGCAGCTTAAACCAGGACAGGTTCTTCAATCAGCCCCAGCATTTT.

This clone was observed a handful of times. The chain is built from TRBV27 and TRBJ1-4; D might be TRBD1 (6 bases). CDR1 and CDR2 from the germline V gene are MNHEY and SMNVEV (reference sequence). V was clipped by 0 bases and J by 7 bases, with 12 bases between them. The CDR3 contains 15 residues. CDR3 in DNA: TGTGCCAGCAGTTTATCCGGGACATACGGTGAAAAACTGTTTTTT. Translation gives CASSLSGTYGEKLFF.